Listed below are T cell receptor beta chains from one sample, sequenced in a study of response to subunit inactivated influenza vaccine. TCRdb processed the RT-PCR reads anew with MiXCR; each CDR3 protein has one entry. The table includes around 570,000 distinct CDR3 sequences, roughly 10% detected once. These records were also assigned to another study, of T cells expressing NK-cell markers.

This specimen consisted of PBMCs from blood, obtained on the day of vaccination. These TCRs come from a middle-aged man who received an inactivated influenza vaccine. CDR3s include the opening cysteine and the closing phenylalanine or tryptophan. Fields, in order: V gene, J gene, D gene, clone size, CDR3 protein, CDR3 DNA. A D gene is named only where the DNA matches it firmly. Part of the rows lack a size; the others show once, few, many or a class for expanded clones.

TRBV10-2	TRBJ2-3	NA	NA	CASSEWSDTQYF	TGCGCCAGCAGTGAGTGGTCAGATACGCAGTATTTT
TRBV12-3/TRBV12-4	TRBJ1-5	TRBD1	NA	CASSGTGTGGLQPQHF	TGTGCCAGCAGTGGGACCGGGACAGGGGGCCTTCAGCCCCAGCATTTT
TRBV6-1	TRBJ2-2	TRBD1	NA	CASRDRGNTGELFF	TGTGCCAGCCGGGACAGGGGTAACACCGGGGAGCTGTTTTTT
TRBV7-3	TRBJ2-3	NA	NA	CASSLHPPGGDTQYF	TGTGCCAGCAGCTTGCACCCGCCAGGAGGAGATACGCAGTATTTT
TRBV4-2	TRBJ2-3	NA	NA	CASSHLTRKPSDTQYF	TGTGCCAGCAGCCATCTGACTAGAAAGCCCTCAGATACGCAGTATTTT
TRBV20-1	TRBJ2-7	TRBD1	few	CSARDRTGHGYEQYF	TGCAGTGCTAGAGATCGGACAGGACACGGGTACGAGCAGTACTTC
TRBV18	TRBJ1-1	NA	NA	CASSPPNTDTEAFF	TGTGCCAGCTCACCACCTAACACCGACACTGAAGCTTTCTTT
TRBV6-6	TRBJ1-4	NA	few	CASSRVNEKLFF	TGTGCCAGCAGTCGCGTGAATGAAAAACTGTTTTTT
TRBV5-4	TRBJ2-7	NA	NA	CASNKGTDGGEYF	TGTGCCAGCAACAAAGGGACGGATGGCGGGGAGTACTTC
TRBV18	TRBJ2-5	TRBD2	many	CASSPRRIAGVETQYF	TGTGCCAGCTCACCACGGAGGATAGCGGGAGTAGAGACCCAGTACTTC
TRBV29-1	TRBJ2-3	TRBD2	NA	CSVGIPSGRGTDTQYF	TGCAGCGTTGGCATCCCTAGCGGGAGGGGCACAGATACGCAGTATTTT
TRBV4-3	TRBJ2-3	NA	NA	CASSQEDYLTDTQYF	TGCGCCAGCAGCCAGGAAGACTACCTCACAGATACGCAGTATTTT
TRBV5-1	TRBJ1-2	NA	NA	CASSLQSSYGYTF	TGCGCCAGCAGCCTACAGAGTTCCTATGGCTACACCTTC
TRBV7-9	TRBJ1-2	TRBD1	many	CASSLDYLRDSNYGYTF	TGTGCCAGCAGCTTAGACTATCTGCGGGACAGTAACTATGGCTACACCTTC
TRBV5-1	TRBJ2-5	NA	few	CASTDDADRRYF	TGCGCCAGCACGGATGACGCCGACAGGCGGTACTTC
TRBV15	TRBJ2-2	TRBD1	few	CATSRSRQGPTGELFF	TGTGCCACCAGCAGATCCCGACAGGGCCCGACCGGGGAGCTGTTTTTT
TRBV27	TRBJ2-7	TRBD1	many	CASRNIYGTGGRYEQYF	TGTGCCAGCAGGAATATATATGGGACAGGGGGCAGGTACGAGCAGTACTTC
TRBV4-3	TRBJ1-1	NA	few	CASSQSPGLNTEAFF	TGCGCCAGCAGCCAATCTCCAGGCTTGAACACTGAAGCTTTCTTT
TRBV24-1	TRBJ2-2	NA	few	CATSAPTGSSGELFF	TGTGCCACCAGTGCCCCAACAGGGTCCTCCGGGGAGCTGTTTTTT
TRBV9	TRBJ2-7	NA	many	CASSEGTLFYEQYF	TGTGCCAGCAGCGAGGGCACCTTATTCTACGAGCAGTACTTC
TRBV12-3/TRBV12-4	TRBJ1-4	TRBD1	NA	CASSIGQGESEKLFF	TGTGCCAGCAGTATTGGACAGGGGGAATCTGAAAAACTGTTTTTT
TRBV20-1	TRBJ1-5	TRBD1	many	CSAEQPTGGGQPQHF	TGCAGTGCGGAGCAGCCTACAGGGGGCGGGCAGCCCCAGCATTTT